This T cell receptor beta chain was identified during a study of PD-L1 blockade in urothelial cancer. As for the study in general: A median blood sample held approximately 150,000 T cells and under 85,000 unique TCRs.

Described time point: peripheral blood 6 weeks after treatment start. A few counts support this clone. Its antigen is as yet unknown. Each PCR contained spiked-in synthetic TCR analog templates. Here immunoSEQ multiplex PCR was the method, and the copy in TCRdb shows in-frame clones only, minus some. The repertoire has roughly 25,000 clones, approximately 82% of them found once; the top ten carry under 2%. Study results and caveats: A below-median TCR clonality in blood before treatment predicted better survival. When measured at 3 weeks, tumor-associated blood clones expanded more in durable-benefit patients.

V lost 3 bases and J lost 3, with 14 bases in between. CDR1 SQVTM and CDR2 ANQGSEA come from the germline V gene. This CDR3 comprises 14 residues. The source is a man aged 65 to 79 with urothelial cancer. Sequencing used PBMCs, obtained around atezolizumab (anti-PD-L1) treatment. The V call is TRBV29-1, the J call TRBJ1-2, with D perhaps TRBD1 (6 bases). CDR3 DNA: TGCAGCGTTGAGAGTACAGGGCGCGACTATGGCTACACCTTC. It encodes CSVESTGRDYGYTF.